The present T cell receptor beta chain was sequenced within a study of OX40 agonist ivuxolimab in advanced cancers. Turning to the study itself: Allowance was made for prior anti-PD-1, anti-PD-L1 or anti-CTLA-4 therapy, and 40% to 45% had some.

This clone was detected once. Antigen unknown. Sequencing used immunoSEQ multiplex PCR; TCRdb keeps in-frame clones, though not all of them. The table shows tens of thousands of clones, with 89% occurring only once. Study-wide results and limits: In a subset of nonresponders, normalized T-cell clonal expansion was also low.

The receptor was derived from an adult with an advanced solid tumor such as melanoma, head and neck, liver or kidney cancer. The sequenced sample was CD4+ or CD8+ T cells sorted from blood, obtained in a trial of the OX40 agonist ivuxolimab.

The CDR3 nucleotides read TGTGCCAGCAGCCAATTTGGGGCCCGGGACCGAGGAAACACCATATATTTT. This gives the protein CASSQFGARDRGNTIYF. V and J are TRBV16 and TRBJ1-3, with D possibly matching TRBD1 (5 bases). Between the trimmed V and J ends, which lost 1 base and 4 bases, there was a span of 17 bases. The germline gives CDR1 KGHSY, CDR2 FQNENV. CDR3 length equals 17 residues.